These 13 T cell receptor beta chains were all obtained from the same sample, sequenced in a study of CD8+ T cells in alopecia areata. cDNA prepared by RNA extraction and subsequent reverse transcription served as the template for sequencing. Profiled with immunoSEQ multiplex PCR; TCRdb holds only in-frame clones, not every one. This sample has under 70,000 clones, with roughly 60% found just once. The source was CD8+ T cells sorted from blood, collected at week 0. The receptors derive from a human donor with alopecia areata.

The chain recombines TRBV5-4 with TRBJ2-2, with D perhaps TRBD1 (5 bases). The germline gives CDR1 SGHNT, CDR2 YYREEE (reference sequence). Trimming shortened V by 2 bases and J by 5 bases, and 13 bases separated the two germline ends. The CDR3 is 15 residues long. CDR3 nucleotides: TGTGCCAGCAGCTTCCCAGGGATTGGGACCGGGGAGCTGTTTTTT. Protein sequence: CASSFPGIGTGELFF.

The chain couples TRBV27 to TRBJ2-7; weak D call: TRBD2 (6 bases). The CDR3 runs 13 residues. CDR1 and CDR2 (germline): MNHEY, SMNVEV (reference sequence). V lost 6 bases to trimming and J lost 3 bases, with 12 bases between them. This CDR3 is CASRGTRGYEQYF. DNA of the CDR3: TGTGCCAGCAGGGGGACTCGGGGCTACGAGCAGTACTTC.

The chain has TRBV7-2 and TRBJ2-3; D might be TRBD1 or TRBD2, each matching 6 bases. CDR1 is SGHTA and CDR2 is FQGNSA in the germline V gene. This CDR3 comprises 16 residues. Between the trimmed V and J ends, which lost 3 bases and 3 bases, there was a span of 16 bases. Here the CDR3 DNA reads TGTGCCAGCAGCTTTCGTCGGGGGCTAAATACAGATACGCAGTATTTT. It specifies CASSFRRGLNTDTQYF.

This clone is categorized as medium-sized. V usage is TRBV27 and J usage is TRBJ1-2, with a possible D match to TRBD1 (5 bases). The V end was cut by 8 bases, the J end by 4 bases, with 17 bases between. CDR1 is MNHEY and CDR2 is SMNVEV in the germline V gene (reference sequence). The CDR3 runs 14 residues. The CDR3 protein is CASPGTEPPYGYTF. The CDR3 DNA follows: TGTGCCAGCCCAGGGACGGAGCCCCCCTATGGCTACACCTTC.

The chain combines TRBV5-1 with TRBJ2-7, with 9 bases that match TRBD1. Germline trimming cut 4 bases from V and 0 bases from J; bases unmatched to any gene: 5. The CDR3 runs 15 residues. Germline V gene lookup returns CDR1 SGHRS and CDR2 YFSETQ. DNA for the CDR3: TGCGCCAGCAGCCGGACAGGGGCCAGCTCCTACGAGCAGTACTTC. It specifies CASSRTGASSYEQYF.

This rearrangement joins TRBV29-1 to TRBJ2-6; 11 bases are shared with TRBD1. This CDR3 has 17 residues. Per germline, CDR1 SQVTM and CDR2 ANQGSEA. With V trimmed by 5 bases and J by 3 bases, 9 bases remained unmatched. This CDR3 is CSVWTRTGGDGANVLTF. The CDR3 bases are TGCAGCGTTTGGACCCGGACAGGGGGCGATGGGGCCAACGTCCTGACTTTC.

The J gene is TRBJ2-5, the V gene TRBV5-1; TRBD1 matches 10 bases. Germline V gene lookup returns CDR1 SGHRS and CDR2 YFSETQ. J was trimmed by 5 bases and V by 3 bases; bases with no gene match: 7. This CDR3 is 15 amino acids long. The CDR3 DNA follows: TGCGCCAGCAGCTGGGGACAGGGGTTGGTGGAGACCCAGTACTTC. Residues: CASSWGQGLVETQYF.

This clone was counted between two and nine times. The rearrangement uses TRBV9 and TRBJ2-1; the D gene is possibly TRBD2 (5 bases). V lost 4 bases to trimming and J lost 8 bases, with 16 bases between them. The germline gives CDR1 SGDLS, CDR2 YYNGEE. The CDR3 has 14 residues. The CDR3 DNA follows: TGTGCCAGCAGCCCAGGCGGTAGCGCGGATGAGCAGTTCTTC. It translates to CASSPGGSADEQFF.

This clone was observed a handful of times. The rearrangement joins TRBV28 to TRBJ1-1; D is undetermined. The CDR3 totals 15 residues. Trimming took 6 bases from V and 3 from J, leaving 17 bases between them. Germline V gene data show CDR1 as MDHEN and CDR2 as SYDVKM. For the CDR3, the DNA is TGTGCCAGCAGCCCAGCTGAGCCCTGGGACACTGAAGCTTTCTTT. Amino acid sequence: CASSPAEPWDTEAFF.

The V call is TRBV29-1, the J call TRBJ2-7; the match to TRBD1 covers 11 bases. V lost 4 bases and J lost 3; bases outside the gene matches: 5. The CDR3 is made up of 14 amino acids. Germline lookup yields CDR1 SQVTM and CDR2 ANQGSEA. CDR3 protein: CSVASGTGGYEQYF. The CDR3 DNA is TGCAGCGTTGCTTCCGGGACAGGGGGCTACGAGCAGTACTTC.

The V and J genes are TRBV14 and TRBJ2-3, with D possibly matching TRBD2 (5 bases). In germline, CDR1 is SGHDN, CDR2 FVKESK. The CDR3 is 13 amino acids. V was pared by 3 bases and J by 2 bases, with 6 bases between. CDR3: CASSHGITDTQYF. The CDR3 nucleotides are TGTGCCAGCAGCCACGGGATCACAGATACGCAGTATTTT. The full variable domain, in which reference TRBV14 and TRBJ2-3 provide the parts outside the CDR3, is EAGVTQFPSHSVIEKGQTVTLRCDPISGHDNLYWYRRVMGKEIKFLLHFVKESKQDESGMPNNRFLAERTGGTYSTLKVQPAELEDSGVYFCASSHGITDTQYFGPGTRLTVL.

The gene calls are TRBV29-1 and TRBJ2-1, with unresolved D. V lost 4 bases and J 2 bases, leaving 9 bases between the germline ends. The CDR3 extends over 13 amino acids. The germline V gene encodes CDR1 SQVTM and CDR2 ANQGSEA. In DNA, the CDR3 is TGCAGCGTTGGACTCCCGACCTACAATGAGCAGTTCTTC. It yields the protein CSVGLPTYNEQFF.

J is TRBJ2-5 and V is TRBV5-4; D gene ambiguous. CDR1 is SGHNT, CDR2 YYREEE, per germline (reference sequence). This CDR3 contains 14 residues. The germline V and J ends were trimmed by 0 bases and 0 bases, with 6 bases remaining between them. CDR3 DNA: TGTGCCAGCAGCTTGGTGGCAGACCAAGAGACCCAGTACTTC. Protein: CASSLVADQETQYF.